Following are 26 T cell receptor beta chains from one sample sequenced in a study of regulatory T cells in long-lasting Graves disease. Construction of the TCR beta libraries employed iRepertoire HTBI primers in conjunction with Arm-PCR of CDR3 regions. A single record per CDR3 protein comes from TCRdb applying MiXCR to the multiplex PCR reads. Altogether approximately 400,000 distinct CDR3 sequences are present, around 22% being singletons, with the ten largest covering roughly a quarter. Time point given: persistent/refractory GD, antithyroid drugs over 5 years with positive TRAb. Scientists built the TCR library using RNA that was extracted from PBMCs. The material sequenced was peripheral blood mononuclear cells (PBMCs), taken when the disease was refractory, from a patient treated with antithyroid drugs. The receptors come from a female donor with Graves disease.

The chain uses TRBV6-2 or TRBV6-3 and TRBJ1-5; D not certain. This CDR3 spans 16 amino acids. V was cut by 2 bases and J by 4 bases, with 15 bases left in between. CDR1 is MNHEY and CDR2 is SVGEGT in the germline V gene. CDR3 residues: CASSYNARAGNQPQHF. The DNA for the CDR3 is TGTGCCAGCAGTTACAATGCGCGGGCTGGGAATCAGCCCCAGCATTTT.

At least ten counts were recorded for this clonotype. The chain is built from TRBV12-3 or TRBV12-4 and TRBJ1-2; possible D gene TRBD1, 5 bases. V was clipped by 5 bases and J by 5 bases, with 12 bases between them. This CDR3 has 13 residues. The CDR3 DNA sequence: TGTGCCAGCAGTACCGGGACGGCTTATGGCTACACCTTC. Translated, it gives CASSTGTAYGYTF.

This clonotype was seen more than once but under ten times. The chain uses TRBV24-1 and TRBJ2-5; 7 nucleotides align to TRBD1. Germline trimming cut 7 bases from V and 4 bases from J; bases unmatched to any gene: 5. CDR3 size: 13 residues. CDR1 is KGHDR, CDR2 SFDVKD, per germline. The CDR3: CATSAGGRETQYF. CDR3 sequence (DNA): TGTGCCACCAGCGCAGGGGGTCGAGAGACCCAGTACTTC.

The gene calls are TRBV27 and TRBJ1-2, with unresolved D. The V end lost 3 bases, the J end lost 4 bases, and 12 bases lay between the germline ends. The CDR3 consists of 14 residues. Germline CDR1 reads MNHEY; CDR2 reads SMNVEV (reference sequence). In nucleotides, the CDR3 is TGTGCCAGCAGTTTTTATCCGGGGAGCTATGGCTACACCTTC. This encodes CASSFYPGSYGYTF.

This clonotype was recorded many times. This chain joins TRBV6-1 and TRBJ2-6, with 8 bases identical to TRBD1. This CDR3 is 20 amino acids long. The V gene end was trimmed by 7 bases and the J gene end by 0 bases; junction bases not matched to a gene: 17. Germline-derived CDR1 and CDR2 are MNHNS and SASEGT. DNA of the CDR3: TGTGCCAGCACTCCCAAGCTCCGGGGACAGGTAGTCTCTGGGGCCAACGTCCTGACTTTC. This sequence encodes CASTPKLRGQVVSGANVLTF.

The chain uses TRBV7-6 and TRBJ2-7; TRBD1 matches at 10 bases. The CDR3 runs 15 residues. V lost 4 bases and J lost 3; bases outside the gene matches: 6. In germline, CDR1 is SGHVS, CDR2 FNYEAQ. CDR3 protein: CASSSDRGFVYEQYF. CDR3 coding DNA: TGTGCCAGCAGCTCGGACAGGGGGTTTGTCTACGAGCAGTACTTC.

The CDR3 loop reads CASSYVRGQGNQPQHF. The CDR3 DNA is TGTGCCAGCAGCTACGTCCGGGGTCAGGGCAATCAGCCCCAGCATTTT. The J gene is TRBJ1-5, the V gene TRBV7-8; no clear D gene. Germline CDR1 is SGHVS and CDR2 is FQNEAQ. V gave up 4 bases and J gave up 2 bases, with 15 bases separating them. The CDR3 spans 16 residues.

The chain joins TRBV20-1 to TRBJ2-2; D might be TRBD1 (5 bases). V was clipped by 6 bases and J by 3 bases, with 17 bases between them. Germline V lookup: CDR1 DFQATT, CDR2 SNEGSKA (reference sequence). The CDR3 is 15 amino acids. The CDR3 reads CSARSPTDYTGELFF. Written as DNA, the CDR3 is TGCAGTGCGAGAAGCCCGACAGACTACACCGGGGAGCTGTTTTTT.

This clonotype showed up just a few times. DNA for the CDR3: TGTGCCAGCAGTGAAGCTTGGGACCTCACAGATACGCAGTATTTT. It encodes CASSEAWDLTDTQYF. This chain uses TRBV6-1 with TRBJ2-3; D might be TRBD1 or TRBD2, each matching 5 bases. This CDR3 is built from 15 residues. V lost 0 bases and J lost 2, with 9 bases in between. CDR1 MNHNS and CDR2 SASEGT come from the germline V gene.

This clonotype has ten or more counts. The CDR3 reads CASNLRGSYEQYF. DNA of the CDR3: TGTGCCAGCAATCTCAGGGGCTCCTACGAGCAGTACTTC. The chain carries TRBV28 and TRBJ2-7; D may be TRBD1 (6 bases). Germline CDR1 reads MDHEN; CDR2 reads SYDVKM. V lost 7 bases and J lost 0, with 10 bases in between. The CDR3 sequence is 13 residues long. Variable domain in full (rest from reference TRBV28 and TRBJ2-7): DVKVTQSSRYLVKRTGEKVFLECVQDMDHENMFWYRQDPGLGLRLIYFSYDVKMKEKGDIPEGYSVSREKKERFSLILESASTNQTSMYLCASNLRGSYEQYFGPGTRLTVT.

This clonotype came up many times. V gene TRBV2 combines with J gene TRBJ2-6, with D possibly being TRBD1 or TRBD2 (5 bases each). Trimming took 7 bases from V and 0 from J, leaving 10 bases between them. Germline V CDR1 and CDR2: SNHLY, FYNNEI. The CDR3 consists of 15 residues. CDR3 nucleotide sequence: TGTGCCAGCACGGGACGGGACTCTGGGGCCAACGTCCTGACTTTC. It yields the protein CASTGRDSGANVLTF.

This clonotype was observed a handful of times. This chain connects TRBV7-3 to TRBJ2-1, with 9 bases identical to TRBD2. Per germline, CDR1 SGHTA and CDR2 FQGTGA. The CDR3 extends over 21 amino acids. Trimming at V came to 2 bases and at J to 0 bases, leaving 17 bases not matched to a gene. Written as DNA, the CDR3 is TGTGCCAGCAGCTTATTATTTCTAGCGGGAATTCTCCAAAGCTCCTACAATGAGCAGTTCTTC. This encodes CASSLLFLAGILQSSYNEQFF. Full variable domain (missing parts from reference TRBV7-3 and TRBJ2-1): GAGVSQTPSNKVTEKGKYVELRCDPISGHTALYWYRQSLGQGPEFLIYFQGTGAADDSGLPNDRFFAVRPEGSVSTLKIQRTERGDSAVYLCASSLLFLAGILQSSYNEQFFGPGTRLTVL.

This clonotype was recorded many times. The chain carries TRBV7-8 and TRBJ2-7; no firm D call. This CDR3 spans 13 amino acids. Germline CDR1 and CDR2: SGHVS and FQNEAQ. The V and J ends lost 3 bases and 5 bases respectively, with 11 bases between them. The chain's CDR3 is CASSFGYSHEQYF. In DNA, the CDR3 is TGTGCCAGCAGCTTCGGATACAGCCACGAGCAGTACTTC.

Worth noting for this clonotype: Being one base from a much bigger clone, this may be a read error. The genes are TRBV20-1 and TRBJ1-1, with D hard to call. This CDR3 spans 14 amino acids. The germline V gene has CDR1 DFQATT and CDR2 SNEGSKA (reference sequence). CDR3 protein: CNARTTTVNTEAFF. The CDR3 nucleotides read TGCAATGCTAGGACTACAACAGTGAACACTGAAGCTTTCTTT.

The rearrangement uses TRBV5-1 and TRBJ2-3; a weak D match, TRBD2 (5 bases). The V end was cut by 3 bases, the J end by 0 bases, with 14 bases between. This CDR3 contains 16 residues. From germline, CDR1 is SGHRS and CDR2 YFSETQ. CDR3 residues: CASSWTLGSSTDTQYF. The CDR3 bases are TGCGCCAGCAGCTGGACTCTAGGTAGCAGCACAGATACGCAGTATTTT.

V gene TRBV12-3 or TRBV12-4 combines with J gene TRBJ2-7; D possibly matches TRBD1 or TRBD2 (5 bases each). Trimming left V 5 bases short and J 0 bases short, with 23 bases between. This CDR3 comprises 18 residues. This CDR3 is CASSPGTRATTDSYEQYF. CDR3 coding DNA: TGTGCCAGCAGTCCCGGGACGCGAGCAACAACGGACTCCTACGAGCAGTACTTC.

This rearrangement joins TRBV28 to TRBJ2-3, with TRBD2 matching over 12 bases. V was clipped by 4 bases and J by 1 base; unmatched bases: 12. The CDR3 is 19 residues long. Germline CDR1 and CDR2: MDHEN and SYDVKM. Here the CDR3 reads CASSYPLAGGSIGTDTQYF. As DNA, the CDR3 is TGTGCCAGCAGTTACCCACTAGCGGGAGGTAGTATAGGCACAGATACGCAGTATTTT.

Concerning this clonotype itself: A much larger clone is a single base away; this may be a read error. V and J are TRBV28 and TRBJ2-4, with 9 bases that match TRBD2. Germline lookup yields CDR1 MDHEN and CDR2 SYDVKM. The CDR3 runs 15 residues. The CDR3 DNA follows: TGTGCCAGCAGTTTGTTGGCTAGCGGGAAAAACTTTCAGTACTTC. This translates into CASSLLASGKNFQYF.

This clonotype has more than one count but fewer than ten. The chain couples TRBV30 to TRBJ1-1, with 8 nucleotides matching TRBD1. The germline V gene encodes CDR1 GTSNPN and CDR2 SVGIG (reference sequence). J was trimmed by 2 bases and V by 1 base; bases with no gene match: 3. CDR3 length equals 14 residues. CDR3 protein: CAWSDRGGNTEAFF. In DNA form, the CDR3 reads TGTGCCTGGAGTGACAGGGGGGGAAACACTGAAGCTTTCTTT.

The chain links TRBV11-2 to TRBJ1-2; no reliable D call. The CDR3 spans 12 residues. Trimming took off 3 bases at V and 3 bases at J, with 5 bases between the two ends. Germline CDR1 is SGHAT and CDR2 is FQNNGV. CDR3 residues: CASSFEYYGYTF. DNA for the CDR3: TGTGCCAGCAGCTTCGAATACTATGGCTACACCTTC.

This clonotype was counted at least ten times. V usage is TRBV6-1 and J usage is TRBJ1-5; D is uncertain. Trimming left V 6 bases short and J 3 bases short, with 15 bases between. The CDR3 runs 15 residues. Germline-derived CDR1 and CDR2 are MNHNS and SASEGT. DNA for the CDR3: TGTGCCAGCAGAGACCCCCGGTGGAACAATCAGCCCCAGCATTTT. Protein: CASRDPRWNNQPQHF.

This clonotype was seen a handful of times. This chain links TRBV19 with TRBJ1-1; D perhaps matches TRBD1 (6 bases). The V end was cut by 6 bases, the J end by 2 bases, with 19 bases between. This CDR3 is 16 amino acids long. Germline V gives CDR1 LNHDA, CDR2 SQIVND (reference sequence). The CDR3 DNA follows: TGTGCCAGTAGATCGGCCGACCCCGGGACAAACACTGAAGCTTTCTTT. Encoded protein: CASRSADPGTNTEAFF.

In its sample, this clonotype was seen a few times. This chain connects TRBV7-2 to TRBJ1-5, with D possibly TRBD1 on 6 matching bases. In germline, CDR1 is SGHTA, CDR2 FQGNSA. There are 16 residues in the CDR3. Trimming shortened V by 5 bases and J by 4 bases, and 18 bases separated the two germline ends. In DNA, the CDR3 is TGTGCCAGCAGCCCCACGGGAGGACAGAAGAATCAGCCCCAGCATTTT. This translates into CASSPTGGQKNQPQHF.

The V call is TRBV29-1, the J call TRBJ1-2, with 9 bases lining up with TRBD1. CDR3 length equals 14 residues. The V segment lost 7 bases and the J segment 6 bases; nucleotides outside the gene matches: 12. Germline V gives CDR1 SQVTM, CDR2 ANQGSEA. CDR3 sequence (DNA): TGCAGCGCCCTTGAGGCCGGGGACAGGGATGGCTACACCTTC. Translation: CSALEAGDRDGYTF.

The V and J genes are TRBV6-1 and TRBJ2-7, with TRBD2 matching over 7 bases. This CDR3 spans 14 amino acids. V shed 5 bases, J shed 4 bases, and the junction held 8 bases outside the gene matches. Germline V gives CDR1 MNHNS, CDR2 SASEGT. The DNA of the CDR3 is TGTGCCAGCAGTCCCCGGACTAGTAGGTACGAGCAGTACTTC. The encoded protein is CASSPRTSRYEQYF.

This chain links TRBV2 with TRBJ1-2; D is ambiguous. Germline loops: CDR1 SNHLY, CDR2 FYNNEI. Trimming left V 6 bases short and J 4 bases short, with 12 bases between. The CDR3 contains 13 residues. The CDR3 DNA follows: TGTGCCAGCAGCTCCGGCGGGAGCTATGGCTACACCTTC. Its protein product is CASSSGGSYGYTF. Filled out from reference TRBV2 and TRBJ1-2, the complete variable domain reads EPEVTQTPSHQVTQMGQEVILRCVPISNHLYFYWYRQILGQKVEFLVSFYNNEISEKSEIFDDQFSVERPDGSNFTLKIRSTKLEDSAMYFCASSSGGSYGYTFGSGTRLTVV.